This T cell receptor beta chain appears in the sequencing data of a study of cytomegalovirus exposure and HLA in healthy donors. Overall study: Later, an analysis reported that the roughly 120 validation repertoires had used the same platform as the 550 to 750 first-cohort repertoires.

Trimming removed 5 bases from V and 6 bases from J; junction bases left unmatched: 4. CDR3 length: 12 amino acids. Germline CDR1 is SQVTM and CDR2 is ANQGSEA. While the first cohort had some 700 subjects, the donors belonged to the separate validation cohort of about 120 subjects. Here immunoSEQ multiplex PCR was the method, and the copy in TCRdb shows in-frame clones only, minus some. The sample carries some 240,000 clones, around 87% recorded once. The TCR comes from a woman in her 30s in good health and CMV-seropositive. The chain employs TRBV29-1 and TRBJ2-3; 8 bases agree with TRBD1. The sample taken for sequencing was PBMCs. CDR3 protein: CSVQGATDTQYF. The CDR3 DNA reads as TGCAGCGTTCAGGGGGCCACGGATACGCAGTATTTT.